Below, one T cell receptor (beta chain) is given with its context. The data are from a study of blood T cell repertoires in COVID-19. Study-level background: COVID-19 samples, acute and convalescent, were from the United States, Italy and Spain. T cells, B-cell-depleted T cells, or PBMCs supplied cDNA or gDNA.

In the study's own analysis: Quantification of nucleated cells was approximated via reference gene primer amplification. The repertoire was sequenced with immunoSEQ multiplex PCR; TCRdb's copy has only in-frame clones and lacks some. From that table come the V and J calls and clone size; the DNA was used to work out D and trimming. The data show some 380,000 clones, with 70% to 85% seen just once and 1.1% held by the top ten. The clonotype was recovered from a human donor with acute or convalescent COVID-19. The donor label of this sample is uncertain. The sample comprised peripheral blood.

CDR3 nucleotide sequence: TGTGCCAGCAGGTCCCCGAGGGACAGGGCCCTAAACACCATATATTTT. It translates to CASRSPRDRALNTIYF. This chain joins TRBV7-2 and TRBJ1-3; TRBD1 agrees at 9 bases. V lost 6 bases, J lost 6 bases, and 12 bases stayed unmatched. This CDR3 contains 16 residues. The germline gives CDR1 SGHTA, CDR2 FQGNSA.